This T cell receptor beta chain was observed in a study of shared clonotypes between healthy human individuals. Study background: Each donor contributed plates that comprised three CD4 naive, three CD4 memory, two CD8 naive and one CD8 memory.

Here immunoSEQ multiplex PCR was the method, and the copy in TCRdb shows in-frame clones only, minus some. The table lists 1,400,000 or so clones, about 98.5% of them singletons, with approximately 0.4% in the top ten. J lost 6 bases, V lost 0 bases, and 5 bases had no gene match. Germline loops: CDR1 SGHRS, CDR2 YFSETQ. The CDR3 sequence is 15 residues long. Study-wide findings and caveats: Sequencing depth was predicted to influence how clonotypes are shared among donors.

About this clone itself: Its antigen is still unknown.

This chain connects TRBV5-1 to TRBJ1-4, with 7 nucleotides matching TRBD1. The source of this sequence is a man aged 25-45 years in good health. Sequenced sample: naive CD4+ T cells sorted from blood. Subset defined: CD45RA+ positively selected. CDR3 loop: CASSLAGRGDEKLFF. DNA of the CDR3: TGCGCCAGCAGCTTGGCGGGCAGGGGGGATGAAAAACTGTTTTTT. The variable domain in full, with the rest retrieved from reference TRBV5-1 and TRBJ1-4, is KAGVTQTPRYLIKTRGQQVTLSCSPISGHRSVSWYQQTPGQGLQFLFEYFSETQRNKGNFPGRFSGRQFSNSRSEMNVSTLELGDSALYLCASSLAGRGDEKLFFGSGTQLSVL.